The sequence of this T cell receptor beta chain was determined in a study of T-cell reconstitution after alpha-beta-depleted transplantation in children. Using unique molecular identifiers, the investigators prepared the TCRbeta library. TCRdb itself ran the PCR reads through MiXCR, one entry per CDR3 protein. This sample has some 240,000 distinct CDR3 sequences, with 9.7% found just once. The sample holds many counts of this clonotype. The CDR3 totals 17 residues. Germline V CDR1 and CDR2: SGHRS, YFSETQ. V was cut by 1 base and J by 7 bases, with 23 bases left in between. Material: PBMCs from the stem cell graft donor, obtained from the stem cell graft. The gene calls are TRBV5-1 and TRBJ1-2, with D possibly being TRBD1 (5 bases). This clonotype was obtained from a human donor who donated a stem cell graft to a child with SCID. The CDR3, as DNA: TGCGCCAGCAGCTTGAGTTTTGGGGGGTTCATATCTTCTGGCTACACCTTC. Its translation is CASSLSFGGFISSGYTF.